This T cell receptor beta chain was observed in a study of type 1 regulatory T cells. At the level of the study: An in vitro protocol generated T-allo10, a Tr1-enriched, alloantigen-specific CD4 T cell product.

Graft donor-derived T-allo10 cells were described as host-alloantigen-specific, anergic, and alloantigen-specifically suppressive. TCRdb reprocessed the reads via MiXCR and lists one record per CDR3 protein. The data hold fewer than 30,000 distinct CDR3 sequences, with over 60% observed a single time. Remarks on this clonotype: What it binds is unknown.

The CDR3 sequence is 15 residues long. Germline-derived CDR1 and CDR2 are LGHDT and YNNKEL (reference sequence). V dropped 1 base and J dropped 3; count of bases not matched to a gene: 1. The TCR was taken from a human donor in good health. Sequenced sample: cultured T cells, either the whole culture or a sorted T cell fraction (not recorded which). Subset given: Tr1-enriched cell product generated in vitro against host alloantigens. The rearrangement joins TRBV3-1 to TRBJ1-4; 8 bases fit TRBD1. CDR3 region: CASSQGTGPNEKLFF. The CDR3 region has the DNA TGTGCCAGCAGCCAAGGGACAGGGCCTAATGAAAAACTGTTTTTT.